This T cell receptor (beta chain) was identified in a study of blood T cell repertoires in COVID-19. Across the whole study: COVID-19 samples, acute and convalescent, were from the United States, Italy and Spain. From T cells, B-cell-depleted T cells, or PBMCs came the material, which was cDNA or gDNA.

V shed 2 bases and J 1 base; nucleotides not matched to a gene: 3. Germline V gene lookup returns CDR1 GTSNPN and CDR2 SVGIG (reference sequence). The CDR3 has 15 amino acids. Original handling: Reference gene primer amplification gave estimated nucleated cell counts. The table came from immunoSEQ multiplex PCR; TCRdb's copy has only in-frame clones and leaves some out. The D gene and trimming were derived from the DNA, and the V and J assignments and clone size from that table. The sample lists about 200,000 clones, 86% occurring once. Everyone who took part was roughly 18 to 100 years old, and they came from 20 to 25 US areas.

Sequenced input: PBMCs or T cells enriched from blood (not recorded which). The TCR sequence derives from a middle-aged man with acute COVID-19. This sequence joins TRBV30 and TRBJ2-3; 10 bases line up with TRBD2. CDR3 loop: CAWSRGTSGTDTQYF. The CDR3 DNA is TGTGCCTGGAGTAGGGGGACTAGCGGCACAGATACGCAGTATTTT.